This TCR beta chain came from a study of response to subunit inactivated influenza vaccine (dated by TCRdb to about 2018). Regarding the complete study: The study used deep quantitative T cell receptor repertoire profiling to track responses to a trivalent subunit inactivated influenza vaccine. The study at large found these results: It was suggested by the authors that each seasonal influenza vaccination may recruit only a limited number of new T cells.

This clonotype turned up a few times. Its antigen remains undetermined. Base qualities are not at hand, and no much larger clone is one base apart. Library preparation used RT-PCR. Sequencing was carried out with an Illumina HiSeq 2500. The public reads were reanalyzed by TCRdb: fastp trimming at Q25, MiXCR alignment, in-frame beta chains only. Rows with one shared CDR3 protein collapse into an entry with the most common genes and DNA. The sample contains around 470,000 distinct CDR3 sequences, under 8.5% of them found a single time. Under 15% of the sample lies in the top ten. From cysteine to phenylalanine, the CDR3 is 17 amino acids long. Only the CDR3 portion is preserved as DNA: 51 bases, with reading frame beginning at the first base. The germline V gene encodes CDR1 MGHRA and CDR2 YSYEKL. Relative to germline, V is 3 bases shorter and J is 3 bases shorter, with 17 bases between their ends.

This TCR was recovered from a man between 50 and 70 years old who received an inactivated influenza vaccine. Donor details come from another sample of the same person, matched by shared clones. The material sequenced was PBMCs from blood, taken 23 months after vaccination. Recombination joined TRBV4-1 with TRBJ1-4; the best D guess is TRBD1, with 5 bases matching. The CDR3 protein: CASSQSSLGTANEKLFF. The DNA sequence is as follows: TGCGCCAGCAGCCAGTCATCGCTCGGGACGGCTAATGAAAAACTGTTTTTT.